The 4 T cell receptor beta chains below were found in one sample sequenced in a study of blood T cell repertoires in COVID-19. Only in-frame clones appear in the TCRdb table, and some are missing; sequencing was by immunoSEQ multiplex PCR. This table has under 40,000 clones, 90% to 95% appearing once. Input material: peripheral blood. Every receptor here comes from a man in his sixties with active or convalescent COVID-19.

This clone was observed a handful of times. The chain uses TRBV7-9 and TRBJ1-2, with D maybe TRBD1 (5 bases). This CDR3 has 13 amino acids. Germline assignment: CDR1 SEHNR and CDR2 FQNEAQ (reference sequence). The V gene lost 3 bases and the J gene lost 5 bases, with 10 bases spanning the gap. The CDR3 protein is CASSFRGTYGYTF. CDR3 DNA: TGTGCCAGCAGCTTCCGCGGGACTTATGGCTACACCTTC.

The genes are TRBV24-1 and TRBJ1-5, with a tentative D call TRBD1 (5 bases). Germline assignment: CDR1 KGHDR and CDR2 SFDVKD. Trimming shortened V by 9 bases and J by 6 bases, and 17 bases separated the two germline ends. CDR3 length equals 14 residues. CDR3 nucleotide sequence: TGTGCCACCCCCGTAATGGGGCGAGGTCAGCCCCAGCATTTT. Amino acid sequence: CATPVMGRGQPQHF.

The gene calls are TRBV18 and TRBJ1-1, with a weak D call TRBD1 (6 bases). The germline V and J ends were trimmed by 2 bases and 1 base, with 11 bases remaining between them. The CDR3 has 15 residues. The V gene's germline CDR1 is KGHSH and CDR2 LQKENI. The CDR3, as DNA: TGTGCCAGCTCACCAGGGGGACACAAGAACACTGAAGCTTTCTTT. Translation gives CASSPGGHKNTEAFF.

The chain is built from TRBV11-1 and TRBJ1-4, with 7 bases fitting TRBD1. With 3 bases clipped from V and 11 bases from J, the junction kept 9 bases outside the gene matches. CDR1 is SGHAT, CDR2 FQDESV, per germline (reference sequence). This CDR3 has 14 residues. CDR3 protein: CASSLGQNIGKLFF. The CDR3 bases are TGTGCCAGCAGCTTGGGACAGAACATTGGGAAACTGTTTTTT.